This T cell receptor beta chain was profiled in a study of blood T cell repertoires in COVID-19. Study-level information: Samples of COVID-19 (acute and convalescent) were obtained from the United States, Italy and Spain. The cDNA or gDNA used as material had been derived from T cells, B-cell-depleted T cells, or PBMCs.

Data came from immunoSEQ multiplex PCR; TCRdb stores just in-frame clones and leaves some out. The sample includes 26,000 or so clones, 85% to 90% of them seen just once. This CDR3 is 15 amino acids long. Germline CDR1 MDHEN, CDR2 SYDVKM. V was clipped by 5 bases and J by 1 base; unmatched bases: 6. The receptor was derived from a human donor in a cohort sampled during active COVID-19. Material for sequencing was peripheral blood. The J gene is TRBJ2-7, the V gene TRBV28, with 9 bases lining up with TRBD1. The DNA of the CDR3 is TGTGCCAGCAGTCCCCCCGGGACAGGGTCCTACGAGCAGTACTTC. It translates to CASSPPGTGSYEQYF.